A selection of T cell receptor beta chains follows, all from one sample in a study of T-cell memory formation after mild COVID-19. TCRdb reprocessed the 5' RACE reads via MiXCR and lists one record per CDR3 protein. The sample lists 100,000 or so distinct CDR3 sequences, roughly 10% occurring once. Material for sequencing was PBMCs or a T cell subset sorted from them (not recorded which). These receptors came from a man between 18 and 29 years old who had mild COVID-19 (a few samples of this study predate the infection). Cell type and time point are not known. CDR3s include the opening cysteine and the closing phenylalanine or tryptophan. The D gene is left open where the match is weak. Some rows have no size entry. The others give once, few or many, or a class for an expanded clone.

D gene | clone size | J gene | V gene | CDR3 protein | CDR3 DNA
- | - | TRBJ2-1 | TRBV29-1 | CSVGLTYNEQFF | TGCAGCGTTGGACTGACGTACAATGAGCAGTTCTTC
TRBD1 | many | TRBJ1-1 | TRBV7-9 | CASRDRGETEAFF | TGTGCCAGCAGGGACAGGGGGGAGACTGAAGCTTTCTTT
TRBD1 | few | TRBJ1-1 | TRBV7-9 | CASSTGQGSTEAFF | TGTGCCAGCAGCACCGGACAGGGAAGCACTGAAGCTTTCTTT
TRBD1 | few | TRBJ1-2 | TRBV5-1 | CASSLAGGQGAYGYTF | TGCGCCAGCAGCTTGGCCGGGGGGCAGGGGGCCTATGGCTACACCTTC
TRBD2 | few | TRBJ2-5 | TRBV6-6 | CASSYTAGGQETQYF | TGTGCCAGCAGTTACACGGCGGGGGGACAAGAGACCCAGTACTTC
- | few | TRBJ2-2 | TRBV9 | CASAVGGGTGELFF | TGTGCCAGCGCTGTCGGGGGCGGCACCGGGGAGCTGTTTTTT
- | - | TRBJ2-1 | TRBV4-1 | CDSKKGGGGSYNEQFF | TGCGACAGCAAAAAAGGAGGGGGGGGCTCCTACAATGAGCAGTTCTTC
TRBD1 | - | TRBJ2-1 | TRBV6-5 | CASSSPGTGKEGEQFF | TGTGCCAGCAGTTCACCCGGGACAGGGAAGGAGGGTGAGCAGTTCTTC
TRBD1 | - | TRBJ2-7 | TRBV4-1 | CASRRDSSYEQYF | TGCGCCAGCAGGAGGGACAGCTCCTACGAGCAGTACTTC
TRBD2 | - | TRBJ2-1 | TRBV27 | CASRLAGEHNEQFF | TGTGCCAGCAGGCTAGCGGGGGAGCACAATGAGCAGTTCTTC
TRBD2 | once | TRBJ2-4 | TRBV12-3/TRBV12-4 | CASRSTSANIQYF | TGTGCCAGCAGATCGACTAGCGCAAACATTCAGTACTTC
- | few | TRBJ2-7 | TRBV7-9 | CASRNGQGGSYEQYF | TGTGCCAGCAGAAACGGACAGGGAGGGTCCTACGAGCAGTACTTC
- | many | TRBJ1-5 | TRBV6-5 | CASSSYNQPQHF | TGTGCCAGCAGTTCCTACAATCAGCCCCAGCATTTT
TRBD1 | - | TRBJ2-5 | TRBV12-3/TRBV12-4 | CASSATGGSETQYF | TGTGCCAGCAGTGCCACAGGGGGTTCGGAGACCCAGTACTTC
TRBD2 | - | TRBJ2-4 | TRBV20-1 | CSAHGLAGTGAKNIQYF | TGCAGTGCTCACGGACTAGCGGGTACAGGAGCCAAAAACATTCAGTACTTC
TRBD1 | - | TRBJ2-7 | TRBV7-9 | CASSRDRFYEQYF | TGTGCCAGCAGCCGGGACAGATTCTACGAGCAGTACTTC
- | - | TRBJ1-5 | TRBV4-1 | CASSQGPGEAQTKHF | TGCGCCAGCAGCCAAGGACCAGGGGAGGCTCAGACCAAGCATTTT
- | - | TRBJ1-5 | TRBV7-2 | CASSPRGVRNQPQHF | TGTGCCAGCAGCCCCCGCGGGGTGCGCAATCAGCCCCAGCATTTT
TRBD1 | many | TRBJ2-5 | TRBV12-3/TRBV12-4 | CASSTGQGVETQYF | TGTGCCAGCAGTACAGGACAGGGAGTAGAGACCCAGTACTTC
- | few | TRBJ1-2 | TRBV6-5 | CASSLSPAVEGYTF | TGTGCCAGCAGTTTATCCCCAGCGGTGGAGGGCTACACCTTC
- | many | TRBJ2-3 | TRBV11-2 | CASSLTLGDKDTQYF | TGTGCCAGCAGCTTAACCCTTGGGGATAAAGATACGCAGTATTTT
TRBD1 | - | TRBJ1-1 | TRBV9 | CASSDEEWGTGGARNTEAFF | TGTGCCAGCAGCGACGAGGAGTGGGGGACAGGGGGCGCAAGGAACACTGAAGCTTTCTTT
- | many | TRBJ2-1 | TRBV7-2 | CASSLASQGRGQFF | TGTGCCAGCAGCTTAGCGTCGCAGGGTCGGGGGCAGTTCTTC
- | few | TRBJ1-5 | TRBV7-9 | CASSSSRQPQHF | TGTGCCAGCAGCAGCTCGCGGCAGCCCCAGCATTTT
TRBD1 | many | TRBJ2-1 | TRBV4-3 | CASSQDRAGGNEQFF | TGCGCCAGCAGCCAAGATCGGGCAGGGGGCAATGAGCAGTTCTTC
- | few | TRBJ2-3 | TRBV28 | CASRLGSDTQYF | TGTGCCAGCAGATTGGGGTCAGATACGCAGTATTTT
- | - | TRBJ2-7 | TRBV7-6 | CASSHLNYEQYF | TGTGCCAGCAGCCATCTCAATTACGAGCAGTACTTC
- | - | TRBJ1-4 | TRBV5-1 | CASSPGATNEKLFF | TGCGCCAGCAGCCCAGGAGCAACTAATGAAAAACTGTTTTTT
TRBD2 | - | TRBJ2-5 | TRBV12-3/TRBV12-4 | CASSFPGGAGETQYF | TGTGCCAGCAGTTTCCCCGGGGGGGCGGGAGAGACCCAGTACTTC
- | few | TRBJ2-2 | TRBV28 | CASRVTGTGELFF | TGTGCCAGCAGAGTCACGGGCACCGGGGAGCTGTTTTTT
- | many | TRBJ2-5 | TRBV4-1 | CASSRPPAPGETQYF | TGCGCCAGCAGCCGCCCTCCAGCACCGGGAGAGACCCAGTACTTC
TRBD1 | - | TRBJ2-1 | TRBV7-9 | CASSSGQGLDNEQFF | TGTGCCAGCAGCTCCGGACAGGGGCTTGATAATGAGCAGTTCTTC
- | few | TRBJ1-1 | TRBV29-1 | CSARLGGLHTEAFF | TGCAGCGCCCGACTTGGGGGGCTTCATACTGAAGCTTTCTTT
TRBD1 | - | TRBJ1-1 | TRBV7-2 | CASSFRGLSTEAFF | TGTGCCAGCAGCTTCAGGGGGCTGAGCACTGAAGCTTTCTTT
- | few | TRBJ2-3 | TRBV4-3 | CASSQDMGAVAQYF | TGCGCCAGCAGCCAAGATATGGGGGCAGTAGCGCAGTATTTT
- | - | TRBJ2-6 | TRBV12-3/TRBV12-4 | CASRLDSSGANVLTF | TGTGCCAGCAGACTAGACTCCTCTGGGGCCAACGTCCTGACTTTC
- | few | TRBJ2-7 | TRBV27 | CASSFAQASEQYF | TGTGCCAGCAGTTTTGCACAGGCTTCCGAGCAGTACTTC
- | few | TRBJ1-6 | TRBV25-1 | CASSEWTVNSPLHF | TGTGCCAGCAGTGAATGGACCGTTAATTCACCCCTCCACTTT
- | many | TRBJ2-3 | TRBV23-1 | CASSQVGASGDTQYF | TGCGCCAGCAGTCAGGTCGGGGCTTCGGGTGATACGCAGTATTTT
- | few | TRBJ1-2 | TRBV19 | CASTQGRYDGYTF | TGTGCCAGTACGCAGGGGCGTTACGATGGCTACACCTTC
- | few | TRBJ2-1 | TRBV7-9 | CASRVGGFYNEQFF | TGTGCCAGCAGGGTAGGGGGGTTCTACAATGAGCAGTTCTTC
- | - | TRBJ1-1 | TRBV27 | CASSQLRGQNTEAFF | TGTGCCAGCAGTCAACTCAGGGGCCAAAACACTGAAGCTTTCTTT
- | many | TRBJ1-6 | TRBV19 | CASSLTENSPLHF | TGTGCCAGTAGTCTCACGGAGAATTCACCCCTCCACTTT
TRBD1 | few | TRBJ1-5 | TRBV19 | CASRIQGASQPQHF | TGTGCCAGTAGGATACAGGGGGCGAGCCAGCCCCAGCATTTT
- | few | TRBJ2-1 | TRBV25-1 | CASSEIGSPEQFF | TGTGCCAGCAGTGAGATCGGTTCTCCCGAGCAGTTCTTC
- | many | TRBJ1-1 | TRBV14 | CASSQGGALNTEAFF | TGTGCCAGCAGCCAAGGGGGCGCCTTAAACACTGAAGCTTTCTTT
TRBD2 | many | TRBJ2-1 | TRBV27 | CASSLSVPSGYLYNEQFF | TGTGCCAGCAGTTTATCGGTGCCTAGCGGATATCTATACAATGAGCAGTTCTTC
TRBD2 | - | TRBJ2-1 | TRBV11-1 | CASTSGSSSYNEQFF | TGTGCCAGCACTAGCGGGTCAAGCTCCTACAATGAGCAGTTCTTC